The sample holds a few counts of the clone carrying this T cell receptor beta chain. Different DNA sequences within this sample yield the same CDR3. Some clones are missing from TCRdb's copy, which holds only in-frame ones; the method was immunoSEQ multiplex PCR. This table holds roughly 380,000 clones, over 75% found once. The source of the sample is a study of blood T cell repertoires in COVID-19. At the level of the study: Samples of COVID-19 (acute and convalescent) were obtained from the United States, Italy and Spain.

The CDR3 sequence is 13 residues long. V lost 6 bases and J lost 1, with 9 bases in between. Material: PBMCs or T cells enriched from blood (not recorded which). V usage is TRBV12-3 or TRBV12-4 and J usage is TRBJ1-1, with no clear D. The source of this sequence is a woman between 25 and 40 years old who had recovered from COVID-19. The CDR3: CASSLVENTEAFF. CDR3 nucleotide sequence: TGTGCCAGCAGCCTAGTGGAGAACACTGAAGCTTTCTTT.